The present T cell receptor (beta chain) was sequenced within a study of early T cells in non-severe SARS-CoV-2 infection. For the study at large: Whole-blood bulk RNA, unsorted, was sequenced, and chains were unpaired.

This clonotype was seen more than once but under ten times. No antigen is known for it. Study-wide findings and caveats: In VDJdb matching, anti-spike CD8 responses were favored while private and CD4 specificities went missing.

Individual cDNA molecules were tagged with unique molecular identifiers. MiXCR, run by TCRdb on the 5' RACE reads, gives a single entry per CDR3 protein. The top ten hold roughly 4.7% of the sample, which has about 39,000 distinct CDR3 sequences, approximately 7.1% seen once. Looked up from germline, CDR1 is SGHVS and CDR2 is FNYEAQ. The CDR3 covers 13 residues. The V end lost 0 bases, the J end lost 0 bases, and 3 bases lay between the germline ends. This chain connects TRBV7-6 to TRBJ2-7; D is ambiguous. Sequencing was carried out using whole blood. The TCR originated in an adult who was a healthcare worker with PCR-confirmed SARS-CoV-2 infection or an uninfected control (not recorded which). The CDR3 protein is CASSLANSYEQYF. Here the CDR3 DNA reads TGTGCCAGCAGCTTAGCGAACTCCTACGAGCAGTACTTC.